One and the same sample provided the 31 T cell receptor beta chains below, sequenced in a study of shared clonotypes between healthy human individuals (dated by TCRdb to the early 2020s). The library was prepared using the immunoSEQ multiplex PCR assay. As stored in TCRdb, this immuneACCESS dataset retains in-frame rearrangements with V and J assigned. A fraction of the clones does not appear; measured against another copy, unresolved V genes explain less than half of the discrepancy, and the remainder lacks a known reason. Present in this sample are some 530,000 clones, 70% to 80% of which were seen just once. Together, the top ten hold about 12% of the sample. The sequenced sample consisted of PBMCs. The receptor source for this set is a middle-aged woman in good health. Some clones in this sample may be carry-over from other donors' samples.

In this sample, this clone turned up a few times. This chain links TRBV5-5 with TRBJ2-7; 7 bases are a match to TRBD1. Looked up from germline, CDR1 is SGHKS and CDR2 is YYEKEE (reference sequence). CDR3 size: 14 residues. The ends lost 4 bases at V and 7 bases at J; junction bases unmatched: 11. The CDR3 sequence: CASSPRQGSREQYF. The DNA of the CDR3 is TGTGCCAGCAGCCCACGACAGGGCTCTCGGGAGCAGTACTTC. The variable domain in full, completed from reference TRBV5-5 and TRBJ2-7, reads DAGVTQSPTHLIKTRGQQVTLRCSPISGHKSVSWYQQVLGQGPQFIFQYYEKEERGRGNFPDRFSARQFPNYSSELNVNALLLGDSALYLCASSPRQGSREQYFGPGTRLTVT.

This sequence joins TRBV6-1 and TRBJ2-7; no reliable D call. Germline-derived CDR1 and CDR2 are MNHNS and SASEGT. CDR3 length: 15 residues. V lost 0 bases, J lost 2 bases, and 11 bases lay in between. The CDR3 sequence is CASSEAQRITYEQYF. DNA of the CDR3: TGTGCCAGCAGTGAAGCGCAGCGAATTACCTACGAGCAGTACTTC.

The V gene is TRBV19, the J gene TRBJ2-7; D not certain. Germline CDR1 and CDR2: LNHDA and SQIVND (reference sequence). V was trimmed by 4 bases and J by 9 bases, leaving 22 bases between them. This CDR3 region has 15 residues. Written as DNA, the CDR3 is TGTGCCAGTAGTACCGCTCCCGCAGGTAGAAATGGGCAGTACTTC. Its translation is CASSTAPAGRNGQYF.

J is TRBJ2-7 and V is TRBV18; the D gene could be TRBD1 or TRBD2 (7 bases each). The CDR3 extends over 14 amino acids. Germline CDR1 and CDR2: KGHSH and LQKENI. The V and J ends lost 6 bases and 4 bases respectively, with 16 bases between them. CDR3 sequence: CASSLQGEGYEQYF. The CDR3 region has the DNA TGTGCCAGCTCTCTGCAGGGGGAGGGATACGAGCAGTACTTC.

The CDR3 bases are TGTGCCAGCTCACCGAGGCCTACTCGGACTAGCTCGGATACGCAGTATTTT. It encodes CASSPRPTRTSSDTQYF. This chain uses TRBV18 with TRBJ2-3; 8 positions agree with TRBD2. CDR3 length: 17 amino acids. Germline-derived CDR1 and CDR2 are KGHSH and LQKENI. With V trimmed by 3 bases and J by 6 bases, 14 bases remained unmatched.

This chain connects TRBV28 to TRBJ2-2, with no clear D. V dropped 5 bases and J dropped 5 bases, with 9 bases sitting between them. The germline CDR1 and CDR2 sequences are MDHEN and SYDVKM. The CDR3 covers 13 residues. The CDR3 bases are TGTGCCAGCAGTAAAGAGTATACCGGGGAGCTGTTTTTT. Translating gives CASSKEYTGELFF.

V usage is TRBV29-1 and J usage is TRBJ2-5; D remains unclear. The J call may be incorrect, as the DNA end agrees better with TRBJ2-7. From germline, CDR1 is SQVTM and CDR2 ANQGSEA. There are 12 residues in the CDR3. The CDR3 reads CSAFDNSYEQYF. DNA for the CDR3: TGCAGCGCCTTTGACAACTCCTACGAGCAGTACTTC.

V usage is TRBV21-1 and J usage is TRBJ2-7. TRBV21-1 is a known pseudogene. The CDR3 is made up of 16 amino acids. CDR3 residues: CASSAKSGPDASEQYF. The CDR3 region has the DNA TGTGCCAGCAGCGCTAAGTCCGGGCCGGACGCGTCCGAGCAGTACTTC.

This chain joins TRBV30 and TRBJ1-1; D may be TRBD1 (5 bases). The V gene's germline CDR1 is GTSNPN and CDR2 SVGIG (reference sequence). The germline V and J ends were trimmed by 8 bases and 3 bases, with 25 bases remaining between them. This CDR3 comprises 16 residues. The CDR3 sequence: CARIDGDGLAHTEAFF. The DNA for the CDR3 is TGTGCCCGGATCGATGGGGACGGCCTCGCACACACTGAAGCTTTCTTT.

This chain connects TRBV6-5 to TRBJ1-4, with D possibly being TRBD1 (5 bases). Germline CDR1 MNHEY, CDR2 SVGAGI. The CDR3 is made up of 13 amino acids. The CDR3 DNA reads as TGTGCAAACTCTTTTCCCGGGACGGCAAAACTGTTTTTT. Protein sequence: CANSFPGTAKLFF.

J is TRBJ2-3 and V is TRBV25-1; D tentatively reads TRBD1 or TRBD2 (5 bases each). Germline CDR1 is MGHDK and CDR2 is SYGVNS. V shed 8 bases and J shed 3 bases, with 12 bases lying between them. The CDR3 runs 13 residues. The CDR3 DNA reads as TGTGCCAGCCAGACCTGGGGGACAGATACGCAGTATTTT. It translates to CASQTWGTDTQYF.

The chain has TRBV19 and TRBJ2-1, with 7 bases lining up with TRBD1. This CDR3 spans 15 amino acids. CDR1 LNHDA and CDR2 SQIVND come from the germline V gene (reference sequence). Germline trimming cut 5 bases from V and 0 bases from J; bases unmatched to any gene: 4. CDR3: CASSPNRGSYNEQFF. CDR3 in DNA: TGTGCCAGTAGTCCCAACAGGGGCTCCTACAATGAGCAGTTCTTC.

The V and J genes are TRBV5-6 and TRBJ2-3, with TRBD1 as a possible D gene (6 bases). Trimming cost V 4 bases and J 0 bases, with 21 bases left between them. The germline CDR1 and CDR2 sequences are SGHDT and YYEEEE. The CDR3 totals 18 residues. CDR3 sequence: CASSRRVTGHPSTDTQYF. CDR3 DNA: TGTGCCAGCAGCCGAAGGGTCACAGGGCACCCTAGCACAGATACGCAGTATTTT.

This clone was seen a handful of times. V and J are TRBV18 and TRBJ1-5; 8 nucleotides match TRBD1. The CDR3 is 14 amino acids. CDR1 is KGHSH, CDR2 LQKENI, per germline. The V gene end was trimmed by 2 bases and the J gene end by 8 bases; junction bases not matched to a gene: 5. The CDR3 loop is CASSPDRGYEPQHF. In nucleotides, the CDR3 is TGTGCCAGCTCACCAGACAGGGGATATGAGCCCCAGCATTTT.

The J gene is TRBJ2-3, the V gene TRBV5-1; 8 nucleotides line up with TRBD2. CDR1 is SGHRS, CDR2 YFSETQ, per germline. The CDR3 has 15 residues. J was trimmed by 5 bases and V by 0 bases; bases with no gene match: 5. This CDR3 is CASSLAVAGGDTQYF. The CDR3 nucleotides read TGCGCCAGCAGCTTGGCGGTGGCGGGAGGAGATACGCAGTATTTT. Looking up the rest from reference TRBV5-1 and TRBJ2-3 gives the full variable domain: KAGVTQTPRYLIKTRGQQVTLSCSPISGHRSVSWYQQTPGQGLQFLFEYFSETQRNKGNFPGRFSGRQFSNSRSEMNVSTLELGDSALYLCASSLAVAGGDTQYFGPGTRLTVL.

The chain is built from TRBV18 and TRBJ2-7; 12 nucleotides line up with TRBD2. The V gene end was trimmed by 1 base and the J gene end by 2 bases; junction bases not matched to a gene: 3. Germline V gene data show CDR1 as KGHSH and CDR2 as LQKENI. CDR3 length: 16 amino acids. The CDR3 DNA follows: TGTGCCAGCTCACCACGACTAGCGGGAGCGACCTACGAGCAGTACTTC. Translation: CASSPRLAGATYEQYF.

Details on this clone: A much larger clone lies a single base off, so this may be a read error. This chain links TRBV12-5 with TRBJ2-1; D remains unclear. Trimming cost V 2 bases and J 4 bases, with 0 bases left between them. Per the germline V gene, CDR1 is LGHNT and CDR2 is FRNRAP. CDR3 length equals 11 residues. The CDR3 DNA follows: TGTGCTAGTGGTTTGTACAATGAGCAGTTCTTC. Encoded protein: CASGLYNEQFF.

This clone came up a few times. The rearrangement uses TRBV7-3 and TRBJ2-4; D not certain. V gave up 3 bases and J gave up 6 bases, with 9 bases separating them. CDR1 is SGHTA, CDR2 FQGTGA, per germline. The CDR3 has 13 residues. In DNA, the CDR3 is TGTGCCAGCAGCTTTGGGGAAGGAAACATTCAGTACTTC. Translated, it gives CASSFGEGNIQYF.

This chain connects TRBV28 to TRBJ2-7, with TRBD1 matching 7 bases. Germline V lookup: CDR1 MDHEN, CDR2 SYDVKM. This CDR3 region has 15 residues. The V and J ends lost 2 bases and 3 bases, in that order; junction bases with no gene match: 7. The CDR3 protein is CASSLRVTGLYEQYF. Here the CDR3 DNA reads TGTGCCAGCAGTTTACGTGTGACAGGGCTCTACGAGCAGTACTTC.

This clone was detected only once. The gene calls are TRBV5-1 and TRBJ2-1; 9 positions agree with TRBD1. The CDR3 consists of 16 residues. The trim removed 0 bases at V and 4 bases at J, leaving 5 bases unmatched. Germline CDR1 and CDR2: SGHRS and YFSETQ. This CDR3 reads CASSLGPGQGYNEQFF. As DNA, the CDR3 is TGCGCCAGCAGCTTGGGCCCGGGACAGGGTTACAATGAGCAGTTCTTC.

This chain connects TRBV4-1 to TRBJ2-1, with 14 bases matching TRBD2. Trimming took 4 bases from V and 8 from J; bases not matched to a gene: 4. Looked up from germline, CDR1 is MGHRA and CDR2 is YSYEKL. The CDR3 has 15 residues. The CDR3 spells CASSPTSGRAHEQFF. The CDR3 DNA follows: TGCGCCAGCAGCCCGACTAGCGGGAGGGCCCATGAGCAGTTCTTC.

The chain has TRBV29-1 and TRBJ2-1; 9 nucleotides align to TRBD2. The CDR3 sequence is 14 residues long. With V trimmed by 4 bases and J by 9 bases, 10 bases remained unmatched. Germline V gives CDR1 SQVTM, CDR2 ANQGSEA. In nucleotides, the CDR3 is TGCAGCGTTGGGTCGCTAGCGGGGCGGGGTGAGCAGTTCTTC. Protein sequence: CSVGSLAGRGEQFF.

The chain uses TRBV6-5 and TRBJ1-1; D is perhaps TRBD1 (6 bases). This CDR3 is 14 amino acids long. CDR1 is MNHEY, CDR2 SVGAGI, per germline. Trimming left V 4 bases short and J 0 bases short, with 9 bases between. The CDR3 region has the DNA TGTGCCAGCAGTTTCCACAGGGTGAACACTGAAGCTTTCTTT. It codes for CASSFHRVNTEAFF.

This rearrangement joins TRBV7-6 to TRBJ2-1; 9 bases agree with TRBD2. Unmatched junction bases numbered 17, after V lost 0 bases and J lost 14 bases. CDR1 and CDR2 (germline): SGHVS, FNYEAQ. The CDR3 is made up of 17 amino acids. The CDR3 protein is CASSLASGTSPPRRKFF. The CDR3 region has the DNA TGTGCCAGCAGCTTAGCGTCGGGGACTAGCCCCCCTCGGCGGAAGTTCTTC.

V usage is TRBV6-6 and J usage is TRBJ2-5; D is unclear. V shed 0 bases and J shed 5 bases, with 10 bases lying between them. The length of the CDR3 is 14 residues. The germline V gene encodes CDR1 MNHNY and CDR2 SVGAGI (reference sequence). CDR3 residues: CASSYSPTIETQYF. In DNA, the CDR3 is TGTGCCAGCAGTTACTCCCCTACAATTGAGACCCAGTACTTC.

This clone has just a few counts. CDR3 sequence: CASSSPVNEQFF. The CDR3 nucleotides are TGTGCCAGCAGCAGCCCAGTCAATGAGCAGTTCTTC. The rearrangement uses TRBV7-9 and TRBJ2-1; no firm D call. CDR3 length equals 12 residues. Trimming left V 5 bases short and J 6 bases short, with 8 bases between. Germline lookup yields CDR1 SEHNR and CDR2 FQNEAQ (reference sequence).

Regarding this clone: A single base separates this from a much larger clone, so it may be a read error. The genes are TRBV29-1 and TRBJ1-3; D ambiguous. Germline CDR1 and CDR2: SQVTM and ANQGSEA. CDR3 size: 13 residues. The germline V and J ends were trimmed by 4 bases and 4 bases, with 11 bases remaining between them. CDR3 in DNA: TGCAGCGTTGCCTGGCCTCTCGGAAACACCATATATTTT. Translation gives CSVAWPLGNTIYF.

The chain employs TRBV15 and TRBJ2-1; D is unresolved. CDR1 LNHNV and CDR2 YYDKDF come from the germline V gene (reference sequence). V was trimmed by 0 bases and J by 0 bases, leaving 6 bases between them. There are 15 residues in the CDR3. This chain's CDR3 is CATSRDSFSYNEQFF. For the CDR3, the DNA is TGTGCCACCAGCAGAGATAGTTTCTCCTACAATGAGCAGTTCTTC.

CDR3 sequence reads: CASSPQLGPWRSYEQYF. The CDR3 DNA follows: TGTGCCAGCAGTCCACAACTGGGACCCTGGCGTTCCTACGAGCAGTACTTC. This chain connects TRBV7-9 to TRBJ2-7; D may correspond to TRBD1 or TRBD2 (5 bases each). This CDR3 comprises 17 residues. Trimming removed 6 bases from V and 1 base from J, with 22 bases in between. Germline V gives CDR1 SEHNR, CDR2 FQNEAQ (reference sequence).

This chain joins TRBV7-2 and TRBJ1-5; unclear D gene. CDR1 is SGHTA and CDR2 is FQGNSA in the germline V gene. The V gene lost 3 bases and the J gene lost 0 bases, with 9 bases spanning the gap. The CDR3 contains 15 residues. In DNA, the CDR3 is TGTGCCAGCAGCTTTGGACGGAGTAGCAATCAGCCCCAGCATTTT. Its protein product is CASSFGRSSNQPQHF. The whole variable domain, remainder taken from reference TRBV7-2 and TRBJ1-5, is GAGVSQSPSNKVTEKGKDVELRCDPISGHTALYWYRQSLGQGLEFLIYFQGNSAPDKSGLPSDRFSAERTGGSVSTLTIQRTQQEDSAVYLCASSFGRSSNQPQHFGDGTRLSIL.

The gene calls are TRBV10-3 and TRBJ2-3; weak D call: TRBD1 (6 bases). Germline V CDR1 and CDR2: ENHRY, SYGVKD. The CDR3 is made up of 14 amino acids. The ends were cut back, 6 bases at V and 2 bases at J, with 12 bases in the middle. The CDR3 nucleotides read TGTGCCATCAGGGGGGCGGCTGACACAGATACGCAGTATTTT. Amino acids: CAIRGAADTDTQYF.